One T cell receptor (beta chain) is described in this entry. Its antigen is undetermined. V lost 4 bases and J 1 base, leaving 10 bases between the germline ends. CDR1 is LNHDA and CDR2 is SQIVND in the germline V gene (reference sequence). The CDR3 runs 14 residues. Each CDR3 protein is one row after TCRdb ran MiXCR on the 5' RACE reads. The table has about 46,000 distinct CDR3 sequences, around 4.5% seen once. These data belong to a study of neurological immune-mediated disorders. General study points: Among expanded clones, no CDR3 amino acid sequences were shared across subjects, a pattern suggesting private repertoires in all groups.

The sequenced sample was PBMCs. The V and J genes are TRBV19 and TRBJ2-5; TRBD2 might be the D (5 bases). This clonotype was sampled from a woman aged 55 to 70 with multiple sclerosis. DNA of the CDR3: TGTGCCAGTAGTAGACTATTCCTCCAAGAGACCCAGTACTTC. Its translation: CASSRLFLQETQYF.